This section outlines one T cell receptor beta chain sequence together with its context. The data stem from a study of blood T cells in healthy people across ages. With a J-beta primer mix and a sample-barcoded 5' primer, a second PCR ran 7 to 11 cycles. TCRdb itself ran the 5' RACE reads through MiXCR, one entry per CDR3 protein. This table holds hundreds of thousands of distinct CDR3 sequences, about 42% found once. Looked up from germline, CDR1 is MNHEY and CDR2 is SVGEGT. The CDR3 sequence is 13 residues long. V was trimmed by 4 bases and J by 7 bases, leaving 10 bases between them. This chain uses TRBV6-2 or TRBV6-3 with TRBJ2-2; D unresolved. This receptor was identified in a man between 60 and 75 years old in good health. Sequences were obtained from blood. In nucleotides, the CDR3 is TGTGCCAGCAGTTTCCAACGAAACGGGGAGCTGTTTTTT. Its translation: CASSFQRNGELFF.